The 23 T cell receptor beta chains below come from one sample, sequenced in a study of blood T cells in healthy people across ages. A sample-barcoded 5' primer and a J-beta primer mix were used in a second PCR of about 7 to 11 cycles. TCRdb called the 5' RACE reads again in MiXCR, with one record for every CDR3 protein. The repertoire consists of about 1.4 million distinct CDR3 sequences, with roughly 64% occurring once and the leading ten covering over 5%. The specimen was blood. Every receptor here comes from a man in his late teens or twenties in good health.

The chain uses TRBV7-9 and TRBJ1-2; D remains ambiguous. V was trimmed by 2 bases and J by 13 bases, leaving 20 bases between them. The CDR3 spans 14 residues. CDR1 is SEHNR, CDR2 FQNEAQ, per germline (reference sequence). The CDR3 region has the DNA TGTGCCAGCAGCTTAAGTTTCGGCCAGCCGAGCCTCACCTTC. Its translation: CASSLSFGQPSLTF. The variable domain in full, with the rest retrieved from reference TRBV7-9 and TRBJ1-2, is DTGVSQNPRHKITKRGQNVTFRCDPISEHNRLYWYRQTLGQGPEFLTYFQNEAQLEKSRLLSDRFSAERPKGSFSTLEIQRTEQGDSAMYLCASSLSFGQPSLTFGSGTRLTVV.

The table lists this clonotype with a few counts. J is TRBJ2-5 and V is TRBV29-1, with D uncertain. Trimming removed 7 bases at V and 2 bases at J, with 5 bases between. The CDR3 runs 10 residues. Germline CDR1 and CDR2: SQVTM and ANQGSEA. CDR3 sequence: CSGIQETQYF. In DNA form, the CDR3 reads TGCAGCGGTATACAAGAGACCCAGTACTTC.

The chain joins TRBV7-2 to TRBJ2-3; the match to TRBD1 covers 9 bases. CDR1 SGHTA and CDR2 FQGNSA come from the germline V gene. The ends lost 10 bases at V and 1 base at J; junction bases unmatched: 3. The CDR3 consists of 13 residues. The CDR3 region has the DNA TGTGCCACTCGGACAGGGGGCACAGATACGCAGTATTTT. Its translation: CATRTGGTDTQYF.

The rearrangement joins TRBV5-1 to TRBJ2-1; 9 bases line up with TRBD2. Unmatched junction bases numbered 7, after V lost 2 bases and J lost 7 bases. The germline V gene encodes CDR1 SGHRS and CDR2 YFSETQ. The CDR3 extends over 15 amino acids. The CDR3 region is CASSFLSGRLNEQFF. The CDR3, as DNA: TGCGCCAGCAGCTTTCTCAGCGGGAGGCTGAATGAGCAGTTCTTC. Supplemented by reference TRBV5-1 and TRBJ2-1, the full variable domain reads KAGVTQTPRYLIKTRGQQVTLSCSPISGHRSVSWYQQTPGQGLQFLFEYFSETQRNKGNFPGRFSGRQFSNSRSEMNVSTLELGDSALYLCASSFLSGRLNEQFFGPGTRLTVL.

CDR3 in amino acids: CASSLRGVLGNEQFF. The CDR3 coding sequence is TGTGCCAGCAGTCTAAGGGGGGTGCTGGGCAATGAGCAGTTCTTC. The chain is built from TRBV25-1 and TRBJ2-7, with D perhaps matching TRBD1 or TRBD2 (6 bases each). The J call may be incorrect, as the DNA end agrees better with TRBJ2-1. This CDR3 has 15 amino acids. Germline CDR1 and CDR2: MGHDK and SYGVNS.

The genes are TRBV10-3 and TRBJ2-7, with TRBD2 as a possible D gene (5 bases). CDR1 is ENHRY and CDR2 is SYGVKD in the germline V gene. This CDR3 contains 13 residues. Deletions cut 6 bases from V and 2 bases from J, with 11 bases between. The CDR3 region is CAISLDGAYEQYF. CDR3 in DNA: TGTGCCATCAGCCTAGACGGGGCCTACGAGCAGTACTTC.

V is TRBV29-1 and J is TRBJ2-7, with 10 bases that match TRBD2. Germline V gene lookup returns CDR1 SQVTM and CDR2 ANQGSEA. Unmatched junction bases numbered 5, after V lost 6 bases and J lost 0 bases. This CDR3 has 14 residues. The chain's CDR3 is CSVVLAGPSYEQYF. CDR3 DNA: TGCAGCGTGGTACTAGCGGGACCCTCCTACGAGCAGTACTTC.

V is TRBV28 and J is TRBJ2-7, with D perhaps matching TRBD1 (5 bases). CDR1 is MDHEN, CDR2 SYDVKM, per germline. With 8 bases removed from V and 8 bases from J, the gap between germline ends came to 19 bases. CDR3 size: 13 residues. The CDR3 here is CASGRQPEGKQYF. The CDR3 DNA is TGTGCCAGCGGCCGACAGCCGGAAGGAAAGCAGTACTTC. Full variable domain (outside the CDR3, taken from reference TRBV28 and TRBJ2-7): DVKVTQSSRYLVKRTGEKVFLECVQDMDHENMFWYRQDPGLGLRLIYFSYDVKMKEKGDIPEGYSVSREKKERFSLILESASTNQTSMYLCASGRQPEGKQYFGPGTRLTVT.

The V call is TRBV14, the J call TRBJ2-7, with 7 bases lining up with TRBD1. The CDR3 covers 16 residues. Germline V lookup: CDR1 SGHDN, CDR2 FVKESK. With V trimmed by 4 bases and J by 0 bases, 9 bases remained unmatched. The CDR3 DNA reads TGTGCCAGCAGCCCAACCGACAGGGCCCACTCCTACGAGCAGTACTTC. This sequence encodes CASSPTDRAHSYEQYF.

The chain carries TRBV6-1 and TRBJ2-7; 7 nucleotides agree with TRBD1. This CDR3 has 15 residues. V dropped 0 bases and J dropped 0; count of bases not matched to a gene: 2. The germline gives CDR1 MNHNS, CDR2 SASEGT. CDR3 protein: CASSEARGSSYEQYF. The CDR3 DNA follows: TGTGCCAGCAGTGAAGCCAGGGGGAGCTCCTACGAGCAGTACTTC.

This sequence joins TRBV7-6 and TRBJ2-5, with D perhaps TRBD1 or TRBD2 (5 bases each). The CDR3 spans 15 residues. Germline loops: CDR1 SGHVS, CDR2 FNYEAQ. V was shortened by 1 base and J by 5 bases, with 14 bases between the two germline ends. This CDR3 reads CASSLVGTALETQYF. In DNA, the CDR3 is TGTGCCAGCAGCTTAGTCGGGACGGCCCTCGAGACCCAGTACTTC.

This chain uses TRBV29-1 with TRBJ1-1, with D perhaps matching TRBD1 (5 bases). The CDR3 totals 13 residues. Germline assignment: CDR1 SQVTM and CDR2 ANQGSEA. Trimming removed 5 bases from V and 4 bases from J, with 14 bases in between. CDR3 nucleotide sequence: TGCAGCGTTCGACAGAAGTTGAGCACTGAAGCTTTCTTT. Translating gives CSVRQKLSTEAFF.

This chain connects TRBV27 to TRBJ1-1; D not resolved. Trimming removed 0 bases from V and 8 bases from J, with 10 bases in between. Germline CDR1 and CDR2: MNHEY and SMNVEV (reference sequence). The length of the CDR3 is 13 residues. The CDR3 sequence: CASSLSPEGEAFF. The CDR3 DNA follows: TGTGCCAGCAGTTTATCGCCTGAAGGCGAAGCTTTCTTT.

The V call is TRBV5-1, the J call TRBJ2-1; D not resolved. The CDR3 runs to 19 residues. Trimming took off 0 bases at V and 3 bases at J, with 22 bases between the two ends. Germline values: CDR1 SGHRS, CDR2 YFSETQ. CDR3 in amino acids: CASSLVKVWLAPSYNEQFF. In DNA, the CDR3 is TGCGCCAGCAGCTTGGTTAAGGTCTGGCTCGCACCCAGCTACAATGAGCAGTTCTTC.

The V call is TRBV20-1, the J call TRBJ2-3; D may be TRBD1 or TRBD2 (5 bases each). Germline lookup yields CDR1 DFQATT and CDR2 SNEGSKA (reference sequence). CDR3 length: 14 residues. Trimming left V 1 base short and J 5 bases short, with 13 bases between. CDR3 amino acids: CSARVGSQGDTQYF. DNA for the CDR3: TGCAGTGCTAGAGTTGGGAGCCAGGGAGATACGCAGTATTTT.

V is TRBV18 and J is TRBJ2-7, with D possibly being TRBD1 (6 bases). Germline CDR1 and CDR2: KGHSH and LQKENI. CDR3 length equals 15 residues. V was pared by 3 bases and J by 2 bases, with 14 bases between. CDR3 sequence (DNA): TGTGCCAGCTCACCTTCCGCGACAGGCCCCTACGAGCAGTACTTC. This encodes CASSPSATGPYEQYF.

The rearrangement uses TRBV29-1 and TRBJ1-5; 9 positions agree with TRBD1. CDR1 SQVTM and CDR2 ANQGSEA come from the germline V gene. Trimming took 6 bases from V and 2 from J; bases not matched to a gene: 5. The CDR3 runs 14 residues. In nucleotides, the CDR3 is TGCAGCGTCAGGACAGGGGAAGGCAATCAGCCCCAGCATTTT. The encoded protein is CSVRTGEGNQPQHF.

This sequence joins TRBV4-3 and TRBJ1-1; D possibly corresponds to TRBD1 (5 bases). Trimming took off 5 bases at V and 1 base at J, with 14 bases between the two ends. The CDR3 is 15 residues long. Germline CDR1 reads LGHNA; CDR2 reads YSLEER. The CDR3 sequence is CASSYSRGGNTEAFF. The CDR3 region has the DNA TGCGCCAGCAGCTATTCGAGGGGTGGGAACACTGAAGCTTTCTTT.

The chain combines TRBV12-3 or TRBV12-4 with TRBJ1-2; 10 bases map to TRBD1. The CDR3 length is 14 residues. V lost 6 bases to trimming and J lost 5 bases; unmatched junction nucleotides: 6. The CDR3 here is CASRTGGAPYGYTF. The CDR3 nucleotides are TGTGCCAGCAGGACAGGGGGCGCCCCGTATGGCTACACCTTC.

J is TRBJ2-7 and V is TRBV20-1, with a weak D call TRBD2 (6 bases). This CDR3 spans 13 amino acids. Germline CDR1 reads DFQATT; CDR2 reads SNEGSKA (reference sequence). Trimming cost V 3 bases and J 2 bases, with 11 bases left between them. CDR3 loop: CSASLDYPYEQYF. The CDR3 DNA follows: TGCAGTGCTAGTCTGGACTACCCCTACGAGCAGTACTTC.

The chain is built from TRBV29-1 and TRBJ1-1, with TRBD1 matching 9 bases. The CDR3 has 13 amino acids. The germline gives CDR1 SQVTM, CDR2 ANQGSEA. The junction had 5 bases not matched to a gene; V was cut back by 5 bases and J by 4 bases. The CDR3 sequence: CSVTGGVLTEAFF. DNA of the CDR3: TGCAGCGTTACAGGGGGCGTACTCACTGAAGCTTTCTTT.

This chain uses TRBV20-1 with TRBJ2-5; 7 nucleotides align to TRBD2. The DNA end is a closer match to TRBJ2-7, so the J assignment may be wrong. Germline V CDR1 and CDR2: DFQATT, SNEGSKA (reference sequence). CDR3 length equals 12 residues. The DNA for the CDR3 is TGCAGTGCTAGAGAAGCGGGGTTCGAGCAGTACTTC. It specifies CSAREAGFEQYF.

The chain uses TRBV12-3 or TRBV12-4 and TRBJ2-1; 7 nucleotides match TRBD2. With 6 bases clipped from V and 5 bases from J, the junction kept 19 bases outside the gene matches. This CDR3 comprises 18 residues. The CDR3 loop reads CASSPRDRAGEYNNEQFF. For the CDR3, the DNA is TGTGCCAGCAGCCCCCGGGATCGGGCGGGGGAATACAACAATGAGCAGTTCTTC.